What follows are 26 T cell receptor beta chains derived from one specimen sequenced in a study of T cells expressing NK-cell markers. TCRdb reprocessed the 5' RACE reads; each CDR3 protein has one entry and no DNA is given. The sample includes about 150,000 distinct CDR3 sequences. The specimen sequenced was blood T cells: a sorted CD56 or NKG2C T cell subset, CD4+ or CD8+ T cells, or bulk PBMC T cells (not recorded which). The receptors were sampled from a woman aged 50 to 65 in good health.

The V and J genes are TRBV4-1 and TRBJ2-7; TCRdb calls TRBD1, which cannot be checked without DNA. CDR3 length: 13 residues. Germline V gene lookup returns CDR1 MGHRA and CDR2 YSYEKL. Here the CDR3 reads CASRRTGGYEQYF.

The J gene is TRBJ2-1, the V gene TRBV11-2; TCRdb's D call of TRBD1 is untestable without DNA. In germline, CDR1 is SGHAT, CDR2 FQNNGV. The CDR3 is made up of 16 amino acids. The CDR3 reads CASSLGWDRENNEQFF.

The chain has TRBV2 and TRBJ2-7; TCRdb calls TRBD1, which cannot be checked without DNA. Germline-derived CDR1 and CDR2 are SNHLY and FYNNEI. The CDR3 extends over 15 amino acids. CDR3 in amino acids: CASSFAGVSSYEQYF.

The chain carries TRBV5-1 and TRBJ2-7; TCRdb selects TRBD2, and the lack of DNA leaves this call unchecked. This CDR3 has 13 amino acids. The V gene's germline CDR1 is SGHRS and CDR2 YFSETQ. The CDR3 sequence is CASSEGRGNEQYF. Full variable domain (rest looked up from reference TRBV5-1 and TRBJ2-7): KAGVTQTPRYLIKTRGQQVTLSCSPISGHRSVSWYQQTPGQGLQFLFEYFSETQRNKGNFPGRFSGRQFSNSRSEMNVSTLELGDSALYLCASSEGRGNEQYFGPGTRLTVT.

The chain employs TRBV4-1 and TRBJ2-3. CDR1 is MGHRA and CDR2 is YSYEKL in the germline V gene. The length of the CDR3 is 15 residues. CDR3 loop: CASSQVLDRADTQYF.

The V gene is TRBV5-1, the J gene TRBJ1-2; the TCRdb call, TRBD1, lacks DNA for checking. There are 16 residues in the CDR3. Germline CDR1 reads SGHRS; CDR2 reads YFSETQ. The CDR3 spells CASSLGREGRWYGYTF. Combining the CDR3 with reference TRBV5-1 and TRBJ1-2 gives the whole variable domain KAGVTQTPRYLIKTRGQQVTLSCSPISGHRSVSWYQQTPGQGLQFLFEYFSETQRNKGNFPGRFSGRQFSNSRSEMNVSTLELGDSALYLCASSLGREGRWYGYTFGSGTRLTVV.

This chain connects TRBV11-3 to TRBJ2-3; there is no DNA to check the TCRdb D call of TRBD1. The germline V gene has CDR1 SGHNT and CDR2 YENEEA. There are 14 residues in the CDR3. CDR3 protein: CASSLEPRGDTQYF.

This rearrangement joins TRBV20-1 to TRBJ1-3. The CDR3 spans 14 residues. CDR1 is DFQATT, CDR2 SNEGSKA, per germline (reference sequence). CDR3 residues: CSARDFRVGNTIYF.

The V and J genes are TRBV4-1 and TRBJ1-1. Germline lookup yields CDR1 MGHRA and CDR2 YSYEKL. The CDR3 sequence is 15 residues long. The CDR3 loop is CASSQEPGTSLEAFF.

The chain links TRBV20-1 to TRBJ2-1; TCRdb outputs TRBD1, but without DNA this stays unchecked. Germline CDR1 DFQATT, CDR2 SNEGSKA (reference sequence). The CDR3 consists of 12 residues. The CDR3 reads CSARVTYNEQFF.

J is TRBJ2-1 and V is TRBV5-4; the D call from TCRdb, TRBD2, cannot be confirmed without DNA. The CDR3 is 13 amino acids. Germline V CDR1 and CDR2: SGHNT, YYREEE (reference sequence). CDR3 protein: CASKGSGPNEQFF. Filled out from reference TRBV5-4 and TRBJ2-1, the complete variable domain reads ETGVTQSPTHLIKTRGQQVTLRCSSQSGHNTVSWYQQALGQGPQFIFQYYREEENGRGNFPPRFSGLQFPNYSSELNVNALELDDSALYLCASKGSGPNEQFFGPGTRLTVL.

J is TRBJ1-1 and V is TRBV29-1. There are 13 residues in the CDR3. Germline-derived CDR1 and CDR2 are SQVTM and ANQGSEA. The CDR3 reads CSVAIGSLPEAFF.

This chain joins TRBV12-3 or TRBV12-4 and TRBJ2-1; the TCRdb D gene call, TRBD1, has no DNA to confirm it. The CDR3 is 13 amino acids. CDR3 sequence reads: CASNEGTYNEQFF.

V usage is TRBV12-3 or TRBV12-4 and J usage is TRBJ2-2; with no DNA, the TCRdb D assignment of TRBD2 cannot be verified. This CDR3 has 11 amino acids. The CDR3 sequence: CAEGPRSELFF.

The genes are TRBV5-1 and TRBJ2-3. The CDR3 runs 12 residues. CDR1 and CDR2 from the germline V gene are SGHRS and YFSETQ. CDR3 amino acids: CASSSRRDTQYF.

V and J are TRBV5-1 and TRBJ2-7; checking the TCRdb D call of TRBD2 is not possible without DNA. The CDR3 sequence is 14 residues long. Per germline, CDR1 SGHRS and CDR2 YFSETQ. CDR3 loop: CASSDLDGSYEQYF. Full variable domain (remainder filled in from reference TRBV5-1 and TRBJ2-7): KAGVTQTPRYLIKTRGQQVTLSCSPISGHRSVSWYQQTPGQGLQFLFEYFSETQRNKGNFPGRFSGRQFSNSRSEMNVSTLELGDSALYLCASSDLDGSYEQYFGPGTRLTVT.

This chain links TRBV3-1 with TRBJ2-5; the TCRdb D gene call, TRBD2, has no DNA to confirm it. This CDR3 has 17 residues. Germline V gene lookup returns CDR1 LGHDT and CDR2 YNNKEL (reference sequence). The CDR3 here is CASSQDWREARRETQYF.

This chain links TRBV28 with TRBJ2-5; the TCRdb call, TRBD1, lacks DNA for checking. This CDR3 region has 15 residues. The germline V gene has CDR1 MDHEN and CDR2 SYDVKM. The chain's CDR3 is CASSLGGGGEETQYF.

V gene TRBV7-2 combines with J gene TRBJ2-3; TCRdb gives TRBD1 as the D gene, but with no DNA this cannot be confirmed. Germline V CDR1 and CDR2: SGHTA, FQGNSA. This CDR3 comprises 11 residues. The CDR3 reads CASRGADTQYF.

The rearrangement links TRBV7-9 to TRBJ2-1. Germline assignment: CDR1 SEHNR and CDR2 FQNEAQ (reference sequence). There are 12 residues in the CDR3. Here the CDR3 reads CASSLSDNEQFF.

The rearrangement joins TRBV7-2 to TRBJ2-1; the TCRdb call, TRBD1, lacks DNA for checking. The CDR3 contains 15 residues. CDR1 is SGHTA, CDR2 FQGNSA, per germline. CDR3 sequence reads: CASRGPGDSYNEQFF.

V and J are TRBV29-1 and TRBJ2-1; the D call from TCRdb, TRBD1, cannot be confirmed without DNA. Germline assignment: CDR1 SQVTM and CDR2 ANQGSEA. This CDR3 is 13 amino acids long. The CDR3 loop is CSGLQGNDNEQFF.

The genes are TRBV4-1 and TRBJ2-1. The CDR3 extends over 16 amino acids. In germline, CDR1 is MGHRA, CDR2 YSYEKL. The CDR3 spells CASSQASGNLYNEQFF.

This chain connects TRBV5-1 to TRBJ2-1; TCRdb indicates TRBD2, and absent DNA this call remains unverified. Per germline, CDR1 SGHRS and CDR2 YFSETQ. CDR3 length equals 15 residues. This CDR3 reads CASTDHLGGRNEQFF.

The V and J genes are TRBV7-2 and TRBJ2-1; TCRdb returns TRBD2, unconfirmable since there is no DNA. Germline V gene sequence: CDR1 SGHTA, CDR2 FQGNSA. This CDR3 contains 19 residues. The CDR3 spells CASSLNLPGLAGENPEQFF.

The rearrangement uses TRBV9 and TRBJ1-4. The CDR3 runs 17 residues. Germline V CDR1 and CDR2: SGDLS, YYNGEE. CDR3 loop: CASSVGRGIATNEKLFF.